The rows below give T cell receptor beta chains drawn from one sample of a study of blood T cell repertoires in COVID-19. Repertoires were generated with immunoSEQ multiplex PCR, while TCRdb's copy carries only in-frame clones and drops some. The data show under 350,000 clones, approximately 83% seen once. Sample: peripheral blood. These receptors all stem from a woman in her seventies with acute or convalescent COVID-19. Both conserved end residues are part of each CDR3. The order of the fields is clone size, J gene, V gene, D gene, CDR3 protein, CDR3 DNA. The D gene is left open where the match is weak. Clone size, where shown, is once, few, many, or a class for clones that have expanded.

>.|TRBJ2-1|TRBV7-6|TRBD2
CASSLLRGRYNEQFF
TGTGCCAGCAGCTTGTTGCGGGGGAGATACAATGAGCAGTTCTTC
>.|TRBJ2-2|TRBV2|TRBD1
CASLKGATGELFF
TGTGCCAGCCTTAAGGGGGCCACCGGGGAGCTGTTTTTT
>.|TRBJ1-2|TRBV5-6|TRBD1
CASSLGDRVRYTF
TGTGCCAGCAGCTTGGGGGACAGGGTTCGCTACACCTTC
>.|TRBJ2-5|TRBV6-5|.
CASKRTAPGTQYF
TGTGCCAGCAAGAGGACAGCTCCTGGGACCCAGTACTTC
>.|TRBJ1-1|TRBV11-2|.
CASSSRPRGRTEAFF
TGTGCCAGCAGCTCTCGACCCAGGGGACGGACTGAAGCTTTCTTT
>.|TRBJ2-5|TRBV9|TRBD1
CASSVPCRGTARCYQETQYF
TGTGCCAGCAGCGTGCCCTGTCGAGGGACAGCTCGATGCTACCAAGAGACCCAGTACTTC
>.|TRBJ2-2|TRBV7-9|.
CASRATEAAGELFF
TGTGCCAGCAGGGCGACGGAGGCTGCCGGGGAGCTGTTTTTT
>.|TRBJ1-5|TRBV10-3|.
CAITQTTGKRGQPQHF
TGTGCCATCACCCAAACAACAGGGAAACGGGGTCAGCCCCAGCATTTT
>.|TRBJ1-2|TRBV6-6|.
CASSYDWEETHGYTF
TGTGCCAGCAGTTACGATTGGGAGGAAACCCATGGCTACACCTTC
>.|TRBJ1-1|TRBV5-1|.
CASSPPTTGNTEAFF
TGCGCCAGCAGTCCCCCCACGACGGGGAACACTGAAGCTTTCTTT
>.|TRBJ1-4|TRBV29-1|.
CSVGSGGANEKLFF
TGCAGCGTTGGTTCGGGCGGGGCTAATGAAAAACTGTTTTTT
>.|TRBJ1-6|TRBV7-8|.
CASSPPSPTGARSPLHF
TGTGCCAGCAGCCCGCCCTCCCCGACAGGCGCACGTTCACCCCTCCACTTT
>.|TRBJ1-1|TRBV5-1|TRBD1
CASSLGDRGLTEAFF
TGCGCCAGCAGCTTGGGCGACAGGGGGCTGACTGAAGCTTTCTTT
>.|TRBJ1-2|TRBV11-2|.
CASSPPGYGYTF
TGTGCCAGCAGCCCCCCCGGCTATGGCTACACCTTC
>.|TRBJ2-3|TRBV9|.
CASSVAEGGPPDTQYF
TGTGCCAGCAGCGTAGCGGAGGGGGGGCCTCCAGATACGCAGTATTTT
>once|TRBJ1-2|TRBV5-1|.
CASSLGGSYGYTF
TGCGCCAGCAGTCTGGGGGGGAGCTATGGCTACACCTTC
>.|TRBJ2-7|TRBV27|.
CASGDTYYEQYF
TGTGCCAGCGGGGACACGTACTACGAGCAGTACTTC
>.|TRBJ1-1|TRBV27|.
CASSGTSGNTEAFF
TGTGCCAGCAGTGGGACTTCGGGGAACACTGAAGCTTTCTTT
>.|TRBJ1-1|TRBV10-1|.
CASSESGTGKTEAFF
TGCGCCAGCAGTGAGTCAGGCACAGGGAAAACTGAAGCTTTCTTT
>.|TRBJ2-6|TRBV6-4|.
CASSQVGVGSGANVLTF
TGTGCCAGCAGCCAGGTCGGGGTTGGGTCTGGGGCCAACGTCCTGACTTTC
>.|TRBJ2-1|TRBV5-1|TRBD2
CASSLTSGGADNEQFF
TGCGCCAGCAGCCTGACTAGCGGGGGGGCAGACAATGAGCAGTTCTTC
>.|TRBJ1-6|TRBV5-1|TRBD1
CASSSGTGGLPPPLHF
TGCGCCAGCAGCTCAGGGACAGGGGGCCTCCCCCCACCCCTCCACTTT
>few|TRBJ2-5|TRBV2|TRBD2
CASSVGLAGGYF
TGTGCCAGCAGTGTCGGACTAGCGGGGGGTTACTTC
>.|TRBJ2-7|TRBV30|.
CAWRSGGGYEQYF
TGTGCCTGGAGGTCGGGGGGCGGTTACGAGCAGTACTTC
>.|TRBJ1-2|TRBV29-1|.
CSVEERSSNYGYTF
TGCAGCGTTGAAGAACGGTCGTCTAACTATGGCTACACCTTC
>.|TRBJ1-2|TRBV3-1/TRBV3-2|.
CASSPQWRVGVIGYTF
TGTGCCAGCAGCCCCCAGTGGAGGGTGGGCGTCATTGGCTACACCTTC